Listed below are T cell receptor beta chains from one sample, sequenced in a study of siplizumab effects on memory and regulatory T cells. The repertoire was sequenced with immunoSEQ multiplex PCR; TCRdb's copy has only in-frame clones and lacks some. The profile covers approximately 100,000 clones, with about 94% appearing a single time and approximately 0.17% taken by the ten largest. The specimen sequenced was non-Treg CD4+ T cells sorted from blood. These receptors all come from a human donor in good health. Both conserved end residues are part of each CDR3. Each record gives: V gene, D gene, clone size, J gene, CDR3 protein, CDR3 DNA. A D gene is named only where the DNA matches it firmly. Clone sizes are given selectively: once, few, many, or a class where the clone is expanded.

TRBV7-3	.	.	TRBJ1-1	CASSLRLTGANTEAFF	TGTGCCAGCAGCTTAAGGTTGACGGGGGCGAACACTGAAGCTTTCTTT
TRBV7-2	TRBD1	.	TRBJ2-3	CASSLAPTGAGDTQYF	TGTGCCAGCAGCTTAGCGCCAACAGGGGCCGGGGATACGCAGTATTTT
TRBV28	.	.	TRBJ1-5	CASSPRGASNQPQHF	TGTGCCAGCAGTCCTCGCGGGGCGAGCAATCAGCCCCAGCATTTT
TRBV18	TRBD1	.	TRBJ1-5	CASSQTQGAGQPQHF	TGTGCCAGCTCACAAACACAGGGGGCTGGTCAGCCCCAGCATTTT
TRBV9	.	.	TRBJ1-2	CASSVARGNYGYTF	TGTGCCAGCAGCGTAGCCAGGGGTAACTATGGCTACACCTTC
TRBV2	.	.	TRBJ2-2	CASSVLGGELFF	TGTGCCAGCAGTGTGCTCGGCGGGGAGCTGTTTTTT
TRBV4-1	.	once	TRBJ2-7	CASSQPRGRRYEQYF	TGCGCCAGCAGCCAACCCAGGGGGAGGAGGTACGAGCAGTACTTC
TRBV9	.	.	TRBJ1-2	CASNRNGYTF	TGTGCCAGCAATAGGAATGGCTACACCTTC
TRBV5-1	TRBD1	.	TRBJ1-1	CASSSQGAGNTEAFF	TGCGCCAGCAGCTCACAGGGGGCAGGGAACACTGAAGCTTTCTTT
TRBV19	TRBD1	.	TRBJ1-2	CASSIMAGQGRNYGYTF	TGTGCCAGTAGTATCATGGCGGGACAGGGTCGAAACTATGGCTACACCTTC
TRBV10-3	TRBD1	.	TRBJ1-1	CAIDRGANTEAFF	TGTGCCATCGACAGGGGGGCGAACACTGAAGCTTTCTTT
TRBV7-9	TRBD1	.	TRBJ1-6	CASSVRGPSDSPLHF	TGTGCCAGCAGCGTCAGGGGGCCCTCGGATTCACCCCTCCACTTT
TRBV5-5	.	.	TRBJ1-4	CASSLIGSENEKLFF	TGTGCCAGCAGCTTAATAGGATCGGAGAACGAAAAACTGTTTTTT
TRBV6-6	TRBD2	.	TRBJ2-5	CASSYRTSLQTQYF	TGTGCCAGCAGTTATAGGACTAGCTTGCAGACCCAGTACTTC
TRBV28	.	.	TRBJ1-1	CASSFSTGMKEAFF	TGTGCCAGCAGTTTTTCGACAGGTATGAAGGAGGCTTTCTTT
TRBV6-5	.	.	TRBJ1-5	CASSRNGPGQPQHF	TGTGCCAGCAGCCGGAACGGCCCCGGTCAGCCCCAGCATTTT
TRBV4-2	.	.	TRBJ2-3	CASSQDYTDTQYF	TGTGCCAGCAGCCAAGATTATACAGATACGCAGTATTTT
TRBV29-1	.	.	TRBJ2-1	CSVEEHYNEQFF	TGCAGCGTTGAAGAACATTACAATGAGCAGTTCTTC
TRBV7-9	.	.	TRBJ1-5	CASSLGGNNQPQHF	TGTGCCAGCAGCTTAGGAGGGAACAATCAGCCCCAGCATTTT
TRBV21-1	.	.	TRBJ2-3	CASSNFLQRGGTDTQYF	TGTGCCAGCAGCAATTTCTTACAGCGGGGGGGCACAGATACGCAGTATTTT
TRBV5-1	TRBD1	.	TRBJ1-5	CASSLEGQGGQPQHF	TGCGCCAGCAGCTTGGAGGGACAGGGAGGTCAGCCCCAGCATTTT
TRBV30	.	.	TRBJ1-6	CAWSVGGASSYNSPLHF	TGTGCCTGGAGTGTAGGAGGAGCGAGCTCCTATAATTCACCCCTCCACTTT
TRBV18	.	.	TRBJ1-5	CASSPLPGADQPQHF	TGTGCCAGCTCACCACTGCCTGGGGCTGATCAGCCCCAGCATTTT
TRBV10-3	.	once	TRBJ2-5	CATRPGPGETQYF	TGTGCCACCAGGCCAGGGCCCGGGGAGACCCAGTACTTC
TRBV7-2	.	few	TRBJ1-1	CASSLYGPLNTEAFF	TGTGCCAGCAGCTTATATGGACCTTTGAACACTGAAGCTTTCTTT
TRBV28	TRBD1	.	TRBJ1-5	CASTTPGQGSNQPQHF	TGTGCCAGCACCACCCCGGGACAGGGAAGCAATCAGCCCCAGCATTTT
TRBV18	.	.	TRBJ1-2	CASSPLDSGNYGYTF	TGTGCCAGCTCACCACTTGACAGCGGTAACTATGGCTACACCTTC
TRBV11-2	.	once	TRBJ2-1	CASSLEGNLGNEQFF	TGTGCCAGCAGCTTAGAAGGGAATCTAGGCAATGAGCAGTTCTTC
TRBV27	.	.	TRBJ2-7	CASSSYHEQYF	TGTGCCAGCAGTTCCTACCACGAGCAGTACTTC
TRBV7-9	.	.	TRBJ1-5	CASSSTGSSQPQHF	TGTGCCAGTAGCTCCACAGGGAGTAGTCAGCCCCAGCATTTT
TRBV28	.	few	TRBJ1-1	CASQLNTEAFF	TGTGCCAGTCAGCTGAACACTGAAGCTTTCTTT
TRBV5-8	.	.	TRBJ1-2	CASSSNTFYGYTF	TGTGCCAGCAGCTCCAACACCTTCTATGGCTACACCTTC